What follows are 18 T cell receptor beta chains derived from one specimen sequenced in a study of identical twins. TCRdb ran MiXCR on the 5' RACE reads and lists one entry per CDR3 protein. The data show roughly 280,000 distinct CDR3 sequences, less than 9.5% seen once. This sample also appeared in a second study, on yellow fever vaccine responses in identical twins.

The sequencing input was CD8+ T cells sorted from blood. The receptors were sampled from a woman younger than 30 in good health.

This clonotype has ten or more counts. The chain uses TRBV7-2 and TRBJ2-1, with unresolved D. In germline, CDR1 is SGHTA, CDR2 FQGNSA. The CDR3 sequence is 14 residues long. Deletions cut 6 bases from V and 0 bases from J, with 9 bases between. In nucleotides, the CDR3 is TGTGCCAGCAGTATCTCCAGCTCCTACAATGAGCAGTTCTTC. It translates to CASSISSSYNEQFF.

The sample holds a few counts of this clonotype. This sequence joins TRBV7-9 and TRBJ2-7; D call uncertain. Trimming left V 0 bases short and J 5 bases short, with 8 bases between. Germline V gene data show CDR1 as SEHNR and CDR2 as FQNEAQ (reference sequence). This CDR3 has 13 residues. In DNA, the CDR3 is TGTGCCAGCAGCTTAGCTTGGGATAACGAGCAGTACTTC. It translates to CASSLAWDNEQYF.

This clonotype was detected many times. The rearrangement joins TRBV15 to TRBJ2-7; D unresolved. CDR3 length: 13 residues. Trimming stripped 5 bases from V and 4 bases from J, with 12 bases between. Per the germline V gene, CDR1 is LNHNV and CDR2 is YYDKDF (reference sequence). DNA for the CDR3: TGTGCCACCAGCGGTCAGGAACTATACGAGCAGTACTTC. It is translated as CATSGQELYEQYF.

The table lists this clonotype with a few counts. The chain carries TRBV14 and TRBJ2-1; 8 bases are a match to TRBD2. The CDR3 sequence is 16 residues long. Looked up from germline, CDR1 is SGHDN and CDR2 is FVKESK. With 4 bases clipped from V and 4 bases from J, the junction kept 9 bases outside the gene matches. The DNA of the CDR3 is TGTGCCAGCAGCCCGGCGGGACTAGGACAATACAATGAGCAGTTCTTC. Translation gives CASSPAGLGQYNEQFF.

In this sample, this clonotype turned up a few times. This chain connects TRBV27 to TRBJ2-7; no clear D. Deletions cut 1 base from V and 4 bases from J, with 11 bases between. This CDR3 spans 14 amino acids. Germline V gene data show CDR1 as MNHEY and CDR2 as SMNVEV (reference sequence). The CDR3 nucleotides read TGTGCCAGCAGTTTATGGCACATAAAATACGAGCAGTACTTC. This gives the protein CASSLWHIKYEQYF.

This clonotype was detected many times. The chain couples TRBV4-2 to TRBJ2-3; D may be TRBD2 (6 bases). V shed 4 bases and J shed 3 bases, with 17 bases lying between them. Germline CDR1 and CDR2: LGHNA and YNFKEQ. The CDR3 length is 16 residues. CDR3 protein: CASSPAPGDGTDTQYF. The CDR3 DNA follows: TGTGCCAGCAGCCCAGCGCCGGGGGACGGGACAGATACGCAGTATTTT.

Only a few counts were recorded for this clonotype. The rearrangement uses TRBV4-3 and TRBJ1-1; D is unclear. The CDR3 totals 15 residues. The germline CDR1 and CDR2 sequences are LGHNA and YSLEER. V was pared by 0 bases and J by 3 bases, with 11 bases between. The CDR3 DNA sequence: TGCGCCAGCAGCCAAGAGAAGGAGTATGACACTGAAGCTTTCTTT. It yields the protein CASSQEKEYDTEAFF.

This clonotype was recorded many times. The chain joins TRBV11-2 to TRBJ2-1, with D perhaps TRBD2 (6 bases). Germline V lookup: CDR1 SGHAT, CDR2 FQNNGV. The CDR3 runs 15 residues. V was pared by 5 bases and J by 5 bases, with 16 bases between. CDR3 amino acids: CASSETGTQNNEQFF. The DNA of the CDR3 is TGTGCCAGCAGCGAGACCGGGACTCAAAACAATGAGCAGTTCTTC.

There are many counts of this clonotype. CDR3 DNA: TGTGCCAGCAGCCAAGGAGGGGCTGGAAACACCATATATTTT. Its translation is CASSQGGAGNTIYF. The V and J genes are TRBV3-1 and TRBJ1-3, with a possible D match to TRBD1 (5 bases). The ends were cut back, 1 base at V and 2 bases at J, with 6 bases in the middle. Germline CDR1 LGHDT, CDR2 YNNKEL (reference sequence). The CDR3 is 14 amino acids.

The rearrangement links TRBV11-1 to TRBJ2-7; 8 bases are shared with TRBD1. The length of the CDR3 is 16 residues. V lost 1 base and J lost 3; bases outside the gene matches: 8. The germline CDR1 and CDR2 sequences are SGHAT and FQDESV (reference sequence). Written as DNA, the CDR3 is TGTGCCAGCAGCTTAGAATGGACAGGGCTAGACTACGAGCAGTACTTC. Encoded protein: CASSLEWTGLDYEQYF.

This clonotype came up a few times. J is TRBJ1-1 and V is TRBV29-1, with D possibly TRBD1 on 6 matching bases. The CDR3 runs to 12 residues. Germline CDR1 SQVTM, CDR2 ANQGSEA. The V end lost 7 bases, the J end lost 1 base, and 10 bases lay between the germline ends. The CDR3 coding sequence is TGCAGCGCCTCGGGACAGAACACTGAAGCTTTCTTT. Translation gives CSASGQNTEAFF. The variable domain in full, with the rest retrieved from reference TRBV29-1 and TRBJ1-1, is SAVISQKPSRDICQRGTSLTIQCQVDSQVTMMFWYRQQPGQSLTLIATANQGSEATYESGFVIDKFPISRPNLTFSTLTVSNMSPEDSSIYLCSASGQNTEAFFGQGTRLTVV.

At least ten counts were recorded for this clonotype. This chain joins TRBV20-1 and TRBJ2-5; 8 bases are a match to TRBD1. From germline, CDR1 is DFQATT and CDR2 SNEGSKA (reference sequence). V gave up 0 bases and J gave up 5 bases; unmatched junction bases: 8. The CDR3 length is 15 residues. The CDR3 sequence: CSARDGQGARETQYF. CDR3 DNA: TGCAGTGCTAGAGATGGGCAGGGGGCGCGGGAGACCCAGTACTTC.

This clonotype was counted many times. This chain links TRBV12-3 or TRBV12-4 with TRBJ2-7, with D possibly matching TRBD1 (6 bases). Trimming cost V 6 bases and J 3 bases, with 18 bases left between them. CDR3 length: 15 residues. CDR3 DNA sequence: TGTGCCAGCAGCCAAACCACGGACAGCTTCTACGAGCAGTACTTC. Amino acids: CASSQTTDSFYEQYF.

This chain uses TRBV7-6 with TRBJ1-1; 10 bases match TRBD1. J was trimmed by 8 bases and V by 1 base; bases with no gene match: 4. The CDR3 is made up of 14 amino acids. Germline V gives CDR1 SGHVS, CDR2 FNYEAQ. The CDR3 sequence is CASSLELGQGEAFF. CDR3 nucleotide sequence: TGTGCCAGCAGCTTAGAATTGGGACAGGGGGAAGCTTTCTTT.

The chain employs TRBV2 and TRBJ2-7; 9 nucleotides agree with TRBD2. Germline V CDR1 and CDR2: SNHLY, FYNNEI. This CDR3 is built from 13 residues. J lost 6 bases, V lost 3 bases, and 3 bases had no gene match. This chain's CDR3 is CASSEGLAAEQYF. The CDR3 nucleotides are TGTGCCAGCAGTGAGGGACTAGCAGCCGAGCAGTACTTC. Complete variable domain (other parts from reference TRBV2 and TRBJ2-7): EPEVTQTPSHQVTQMGQEVILRCVPISNHLYFYWYRQILGQKVEFLVSFYNNEISEKSEIFDDQFSVERPDGSNFTLKIRSTKLEDSAMYFCASSEGLAAEQYFGPGTRLTVT.

This clonotype appeared a few times. V and J are TRBV14 and TRBJ2-2; 13 bases agree with TRBD2. This CDR3 is built from 16 residues. The J segment lost 6 bases and the V segment lost 4 bases, leaving 5 bases of the junction unmatched. The V gene's germline CDR1 is SGHDN and CDR2 FVKESK. DNA for the CDR3: TGTGCCAGCAGCCCACTAGCGGGAGGGCCTCCCGGGGAGCTGTTTTTT. Protein sequence: CASSPLAGGPPGELFF.

This clonotype was found a few times. As the CDR3 is not closed by the conserved phenylalanine or tryptophan, this likely results from a read error. This sequence joins TRBV12-3 or TRBV12-4 and TRBJ2-3; maybe TRBD2 (5 bases). There are 15 residues in the CDR3. Trimming removed 7 bases from V and 6 bases from J, with 20 bases in between. As DNA, the CDR3 is TGTGCCAGCACTCCGAAGACCCGGGAAAGGGATACGCAGTATATT. This gives the protein CASTPKTRERDTQYI.

J is TRBJ2-1 and V is TRBV27; D unresolved. The CDR3 extends over 12 amino acids. V lost 5 bases and J 7 bases, leaving 9 bases between the germline ends. Germline CDR1 MNHEY, CDR2 SMNVEV (reference sequence). The DNA of the CDR3 is TGTGCCAGCAGTCTCAGAAAGAATGAGCAGTTCTTC. Amino acid sequence: CASSLRKNEQFF.